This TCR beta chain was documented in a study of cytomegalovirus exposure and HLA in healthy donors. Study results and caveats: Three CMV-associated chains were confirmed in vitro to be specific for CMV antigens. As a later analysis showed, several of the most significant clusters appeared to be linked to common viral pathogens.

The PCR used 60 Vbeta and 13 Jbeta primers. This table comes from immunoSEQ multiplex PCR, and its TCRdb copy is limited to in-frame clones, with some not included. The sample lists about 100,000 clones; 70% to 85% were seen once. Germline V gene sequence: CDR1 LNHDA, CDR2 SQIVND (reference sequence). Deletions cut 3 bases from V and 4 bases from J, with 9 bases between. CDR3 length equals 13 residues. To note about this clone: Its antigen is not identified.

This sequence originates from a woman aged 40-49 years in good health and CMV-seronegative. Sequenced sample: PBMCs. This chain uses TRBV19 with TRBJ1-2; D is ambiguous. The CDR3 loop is CASSIDQAYGYTF. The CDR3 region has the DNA TGTGCCAGTAGTATCGACCAGGCCTATGGCTACACCTTC.